This T cell receptor beta chain was retrieved from a study of CD8+ T cells in alopecia areata. For this clone: Its antigen is not identified.

Sequencing templates came from extracted RNA that was reverse transcribed into cDNA. Assay used: immunoSEQ multiplex PCR; TCRdb lists only in-frame clones, some missing. The sample contains 200,000 to 250,000 clones, under 75% of which appear only once. As for treatment: oral pan-JAK inhibitor, 5-10 mg twice daily. Collected material from alopecia areata patients comprised lesional scalp punch biopsies and peripheral blood. With 4 bases clipped from V and 1 base from J, the junction kept 7 bases outside the gene matches. This CDR3 contains 15 residues. Germline loops: CDR1 SQVTM, CDR2 ANQGSEA. Regarding the study as a whole: Patients shared TCRs less clearly than mice did, possibly for HLA-related reasons. Clonality exceeded that of normal scalp in lesional scalp, most notably in alopecia totalis/universalis.

The TCR sequence derives from a human donor with alopecia areata. This sequence joins TRBV29-1 and TRBJ1-1; 9 positions agree with TRBD1. The source was CD4+ T cells sorted from blood, collected at week 4, from a patient treated with tofacitinib. In nucleotides, the CDR3 is TGCAGCGTTGTCCGGGACAGGGTAACGAACACTGAAGCTTTCTTT. Translation gives CSVVRDRVTNTEAFF. Based on the CDR3 plus reference TRBV29-1 and TRBJ1-1, the full variable domain is SAVISQKPSRDICQRGTSLTIQCQVDSQVTMMFWYRQQPGQSLTLIATANQGSEATYESGFVIDKFPISRPNLTFSTLTVSNMSPEDSSIYLCSVVRDRVTNTEAFFGQGTRLTVV.